This T cell receptor beta chain was captured in a study of blood T cell repertoires in COVID-19. Original processing methods: It was from reference gene primer amplification that nucleated cell counts were estimated. This table comes from immunoSEQ multiplex PCR, and its TCRdb copy is limited to in-frame clones, with some not included. The D gene and trimming were derived from the DNA, and the V and J assignments and clone size from that table. The sample carries 130,000 to 150,000 clones, roughly 84% recorded once. Participant age was about 18 to 100 years, and participants resided in about 25 US areas. Cohort allocation depended upon clinical history that participants reported. Up to 2 weeks before entering the study, exposed participants had met a COVID-19 case. Trimming removed 7 bases from V and 10 bases from J, with 17 bases in between. This CDR3 spans 14 amino acids. Germline V gives CDR1 MNHEY, CDR2 SVGAGI.

The sequencing input was PBMCs or T cells enriched from blood (not recorded which). This chain connects TRBV6-5 to TRBJ1-6; the D gene is possibly TRBD1 (6 bases). The sequence derives from a woman in her 50s who had been exposed to COVID-19. In DNA, the CDR3 is TGTGCCAGCATTACAAAAGTAGGGGGATCACCCCTCCACTTT. This encodes CASITKVGGSPLHF.